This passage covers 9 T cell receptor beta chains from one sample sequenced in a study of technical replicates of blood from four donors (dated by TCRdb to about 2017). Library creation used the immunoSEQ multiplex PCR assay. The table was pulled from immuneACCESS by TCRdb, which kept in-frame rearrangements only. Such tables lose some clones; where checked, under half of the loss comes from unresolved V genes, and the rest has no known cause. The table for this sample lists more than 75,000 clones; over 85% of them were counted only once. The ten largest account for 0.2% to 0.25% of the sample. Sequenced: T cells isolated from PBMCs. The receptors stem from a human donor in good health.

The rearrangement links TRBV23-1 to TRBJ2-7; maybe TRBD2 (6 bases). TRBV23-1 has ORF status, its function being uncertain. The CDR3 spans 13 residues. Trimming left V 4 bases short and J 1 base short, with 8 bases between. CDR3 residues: CASSRGLSYEQYF. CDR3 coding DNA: TGCGCCAGCAGTCGGGGACTTTCCTACGAGCAGTACTTC.

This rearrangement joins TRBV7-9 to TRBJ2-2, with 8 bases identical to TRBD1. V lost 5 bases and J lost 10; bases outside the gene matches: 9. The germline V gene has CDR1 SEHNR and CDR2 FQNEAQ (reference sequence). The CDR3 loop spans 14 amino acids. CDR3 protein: CASSPDRDIEELFF. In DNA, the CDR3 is TGTGCCAGCAGCCCGGACAGGGACATTGAGGAGCTGTTTTTT.

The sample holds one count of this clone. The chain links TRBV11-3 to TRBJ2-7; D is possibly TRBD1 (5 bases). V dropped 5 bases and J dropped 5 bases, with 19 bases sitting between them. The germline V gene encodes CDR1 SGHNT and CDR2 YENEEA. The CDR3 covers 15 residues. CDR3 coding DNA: TGTGCCAGCAGCGATCGGTCAGGGTATCTCGACGAGCAGTACTTC. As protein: CASSDRSGYLDEQYF.

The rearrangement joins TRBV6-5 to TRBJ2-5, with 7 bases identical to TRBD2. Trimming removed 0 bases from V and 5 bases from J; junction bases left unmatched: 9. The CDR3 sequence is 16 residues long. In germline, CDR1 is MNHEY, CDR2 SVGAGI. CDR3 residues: CASSYSRASGGETQYF. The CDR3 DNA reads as TGTGCCAGCAGTTACTCGAGGGCTAGCGGTGGGGAGACCCAGTACTTC.

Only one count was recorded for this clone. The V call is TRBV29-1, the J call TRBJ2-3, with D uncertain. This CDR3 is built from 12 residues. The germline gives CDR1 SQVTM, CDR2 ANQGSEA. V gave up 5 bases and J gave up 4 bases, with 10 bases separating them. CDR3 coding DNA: TGCAGCGTTCCCCCGCGTTCAGATACGCAGTATTTT. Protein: CSVPPRSDTQYF.

DNA of the CDR3: TGTGCCAGTAGTATGGCCGGAGCTAGGGAGCAGTACTTC. Translated, it gives CASSMAGAREQYF. The chain links TRBV19 to TRBJ2-7, with no clear D. The CDR3 consists of 13 residues. V was clipped by 3 bases and J by 7 bases, with 13 bases between them. Germline assignment: CDR1 LNHDA and CDR2 SQIVND (reference sequence).

The CDR3 here is CASRKRGATDTQYF. The CDR3 DNA follows: TGTGCCAGCCGTAAGCGGGGGGCTACAGATACGCAGTATTTT. The chain links TRBV6-1 to TRBJ2-3; TRBD2 matches at 9 bases. With V trimmed by 8 bases and J by 3 bases, 6 bases remained unmatched. This CDR3 contains 14 residues. Germline CDR1 MNHNS, CDR2 SASEGT.

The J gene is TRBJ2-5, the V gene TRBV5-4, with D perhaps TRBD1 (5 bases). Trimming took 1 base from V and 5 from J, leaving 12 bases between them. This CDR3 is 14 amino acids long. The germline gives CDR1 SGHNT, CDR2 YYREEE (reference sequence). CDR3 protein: CASSLSGIDETQYF. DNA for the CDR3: TGTGCCAGCAGCTTGTCAGGGATTGACGAGACCCAGTACTTC.

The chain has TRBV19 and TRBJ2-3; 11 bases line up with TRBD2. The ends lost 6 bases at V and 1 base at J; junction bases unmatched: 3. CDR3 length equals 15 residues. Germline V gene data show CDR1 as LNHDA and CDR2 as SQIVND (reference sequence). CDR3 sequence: CASSPLAGGTDTQYF. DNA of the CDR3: TGTGCCAGTAGCCCACTAGCGGGAGGCACAGATACGCAGTATTTT. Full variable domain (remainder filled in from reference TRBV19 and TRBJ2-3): DGGITQSPKYLFRKEGQNVTLSCEQNLNHDAMYWYRQDPGQGLRLIYYSQIVNDFQKGDIAEGYSVSREKKESFPLTVTSAQKNPTAFYLCASSPLAGGTDTQYFGPGTRLTVL.